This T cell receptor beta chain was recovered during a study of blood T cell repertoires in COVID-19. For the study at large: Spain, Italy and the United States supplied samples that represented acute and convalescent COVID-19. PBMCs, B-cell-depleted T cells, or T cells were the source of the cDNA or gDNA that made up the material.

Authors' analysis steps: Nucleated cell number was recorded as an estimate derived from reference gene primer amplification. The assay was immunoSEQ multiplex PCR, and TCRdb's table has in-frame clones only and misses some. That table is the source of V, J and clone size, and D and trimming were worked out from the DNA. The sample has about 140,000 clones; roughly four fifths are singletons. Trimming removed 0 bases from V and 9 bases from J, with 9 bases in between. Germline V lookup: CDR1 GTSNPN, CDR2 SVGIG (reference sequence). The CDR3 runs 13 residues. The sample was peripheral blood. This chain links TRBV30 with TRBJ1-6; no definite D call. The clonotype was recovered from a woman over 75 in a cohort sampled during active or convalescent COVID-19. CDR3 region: CAWSVGVSSPLHF. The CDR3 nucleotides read TGTGCCTGGAGTGTTGGTGTGAGTTCACCCCTCCACTTT. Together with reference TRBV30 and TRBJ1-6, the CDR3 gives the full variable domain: SQTIHQWPATLVQPVGSPLSLECTVEGTSNPNLYWYRQAAGRGLQLLFYSVGIGQISSEVPQNLSASRPQDRQFILSSKKLLLSDSGFYLCAWSVGVSSPLHFGNGTRLTVT.